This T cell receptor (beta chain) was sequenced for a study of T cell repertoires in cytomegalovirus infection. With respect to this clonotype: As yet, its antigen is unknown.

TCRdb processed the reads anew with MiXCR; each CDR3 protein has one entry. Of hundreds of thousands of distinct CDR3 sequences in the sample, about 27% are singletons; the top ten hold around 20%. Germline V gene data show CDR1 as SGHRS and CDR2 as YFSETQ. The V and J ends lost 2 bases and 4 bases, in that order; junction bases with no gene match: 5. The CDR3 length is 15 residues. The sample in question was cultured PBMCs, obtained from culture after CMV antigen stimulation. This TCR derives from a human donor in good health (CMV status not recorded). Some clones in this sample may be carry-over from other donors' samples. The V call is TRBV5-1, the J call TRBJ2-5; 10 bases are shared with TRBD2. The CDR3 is CASSLAGGPGETQYF. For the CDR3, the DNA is TGCGCCAGCAGCTTAGCGGGAGGGCCAGGAGAGACCCAGTACTTC. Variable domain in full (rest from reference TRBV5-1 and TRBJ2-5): KAGVTQTPRYLIKTRGQQVTLSCSPISGHRSVSWYQQTPGQGLQFLFEYFSETQRNKGNFPGRFSGRQFSNSRSEMNVSTLELGDSALYLCASSLAGGPGETQYFGPGTRLLVL.